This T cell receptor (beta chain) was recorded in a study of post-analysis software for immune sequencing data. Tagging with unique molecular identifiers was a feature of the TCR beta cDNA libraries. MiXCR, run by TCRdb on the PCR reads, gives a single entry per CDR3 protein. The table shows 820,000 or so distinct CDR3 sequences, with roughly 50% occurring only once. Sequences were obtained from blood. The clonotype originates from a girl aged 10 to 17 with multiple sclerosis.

CDR3 sequence: CASSLAFRDWETQYF. The CDR3 nucleotides read TGTGCCAGCAGCTTAGCGTTCAGGGATTGGGAGACCCAGTACTTC. The V gene is TRBV7-9, the J gene TRBJ2-7; D possibly corresponds to TRBD1 (5 bases). The end of the DNA aligns better with TRBJ2-5, so the J call may be wrong. CDR3 length: 15 amino acids. Looked up from germline, CDR1 is SEHNR and CDR2 is FQNEAQ (reference sequence).